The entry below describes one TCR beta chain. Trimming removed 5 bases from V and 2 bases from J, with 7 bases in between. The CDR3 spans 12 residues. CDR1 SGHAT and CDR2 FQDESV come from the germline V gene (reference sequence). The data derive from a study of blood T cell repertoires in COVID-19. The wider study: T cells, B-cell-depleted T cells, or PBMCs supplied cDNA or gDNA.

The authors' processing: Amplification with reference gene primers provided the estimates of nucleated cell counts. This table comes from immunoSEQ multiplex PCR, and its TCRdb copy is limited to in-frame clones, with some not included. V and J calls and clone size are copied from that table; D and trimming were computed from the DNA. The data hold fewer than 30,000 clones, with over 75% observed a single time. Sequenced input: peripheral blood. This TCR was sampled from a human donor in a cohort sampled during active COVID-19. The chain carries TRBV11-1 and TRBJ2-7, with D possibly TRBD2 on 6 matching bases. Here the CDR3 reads CASSRETYEQYF. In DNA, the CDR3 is TGTGCCAGCAGCCGGGAGACCTACGAGCAGTACTTC.